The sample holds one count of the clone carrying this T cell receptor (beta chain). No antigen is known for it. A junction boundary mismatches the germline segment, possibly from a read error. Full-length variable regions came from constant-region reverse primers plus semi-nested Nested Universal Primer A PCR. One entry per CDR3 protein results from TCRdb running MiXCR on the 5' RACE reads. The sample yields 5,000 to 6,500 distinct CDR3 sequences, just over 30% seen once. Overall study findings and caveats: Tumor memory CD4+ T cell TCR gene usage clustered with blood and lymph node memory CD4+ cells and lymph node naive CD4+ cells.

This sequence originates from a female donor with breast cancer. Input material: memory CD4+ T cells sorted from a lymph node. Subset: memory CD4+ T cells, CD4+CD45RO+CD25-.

The CDR3 DNA follows: TGCGTCAGCGGGGGTTCGGATACTGAAGCCTTCTTT. It yields the protein CVSGGSDTEAFF. The chain has TRBV5-1 and TRBJ1-1; D is perhaps TRBD1 (5 bases). The CDR3 spans 12 residues. In germline, CDR1 is SGHRS, CDR2 YFSETQ. Looking up the rest from reference TRBV5-1 and TRBJ1-1 gives the full variable domain: KAGVTQTPRYLIKTRGQQVTLSCSPISGHRSVSWYQQTPGQGLQFLFEYFSETQRNKGNFPGRFSGRQFSNSRSEMNVSTLELGDSALYLCVSGGSDTEAFFGQGTRLTVV.